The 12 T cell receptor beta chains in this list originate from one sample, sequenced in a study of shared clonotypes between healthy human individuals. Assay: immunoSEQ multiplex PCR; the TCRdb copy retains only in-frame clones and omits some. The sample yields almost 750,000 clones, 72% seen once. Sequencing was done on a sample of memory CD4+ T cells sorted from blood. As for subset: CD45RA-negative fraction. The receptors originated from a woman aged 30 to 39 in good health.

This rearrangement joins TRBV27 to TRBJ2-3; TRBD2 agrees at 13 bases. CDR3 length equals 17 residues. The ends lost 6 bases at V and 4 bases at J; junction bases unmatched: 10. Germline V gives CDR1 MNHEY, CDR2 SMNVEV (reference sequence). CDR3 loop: CASRDTGLAGVADTQYF. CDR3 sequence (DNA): TGTGCCAGCAGAGACACAGGACTAGCGGGAGTAGCAGATACGCAGTATTTT.

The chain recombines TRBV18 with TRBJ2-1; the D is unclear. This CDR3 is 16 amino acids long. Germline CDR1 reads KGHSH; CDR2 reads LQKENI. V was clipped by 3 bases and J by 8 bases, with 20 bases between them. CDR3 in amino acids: CASSPYKLSVRDEQFF. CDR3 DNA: TGTGCCAGCTCACCTTATAAACTGTCAGTTAGGGATGAGCAGTTCTTC.

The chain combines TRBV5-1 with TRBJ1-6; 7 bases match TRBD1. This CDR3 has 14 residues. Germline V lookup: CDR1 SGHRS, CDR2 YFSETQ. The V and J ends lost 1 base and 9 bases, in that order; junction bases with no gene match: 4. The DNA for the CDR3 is TGCGCCAGCAGCTTGACAGGGGATAGTTCACCCCTCCACTTT. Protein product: CASSLTGDSSPLHF.

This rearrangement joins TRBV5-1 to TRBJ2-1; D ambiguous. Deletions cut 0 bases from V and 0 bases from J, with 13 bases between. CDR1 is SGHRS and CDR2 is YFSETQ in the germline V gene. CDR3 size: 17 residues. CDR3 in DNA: TGCGCCAGCAGCTTGGCATCGGCACAGAGCTCCTACAATGAGCAGTTCTTC. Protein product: CASSLASAQSSYNEQFF.

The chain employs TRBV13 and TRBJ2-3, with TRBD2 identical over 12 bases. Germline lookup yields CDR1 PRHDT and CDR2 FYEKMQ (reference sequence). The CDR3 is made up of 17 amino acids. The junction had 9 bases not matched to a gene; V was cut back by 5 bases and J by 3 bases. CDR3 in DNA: TGTGCCAGCAGCCGAGGGCTAGCGGGAGGGCTGACAGATACGCAGTATTTT. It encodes CASSRGLAGGLTDTQYF.

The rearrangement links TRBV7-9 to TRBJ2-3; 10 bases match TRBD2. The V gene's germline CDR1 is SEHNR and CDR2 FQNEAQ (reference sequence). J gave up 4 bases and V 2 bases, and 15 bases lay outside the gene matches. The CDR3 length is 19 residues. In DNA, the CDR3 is TGTGCCAGCAGCTTACGGCTAGCGGGAGTTGGGCTGGGCCCAGATACGCAGTATTTT. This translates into CASSLRLAGVGLGPDTQYF.

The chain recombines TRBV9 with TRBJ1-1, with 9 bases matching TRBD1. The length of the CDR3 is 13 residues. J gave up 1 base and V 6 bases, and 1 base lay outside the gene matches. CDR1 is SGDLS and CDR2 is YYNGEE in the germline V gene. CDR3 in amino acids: CASNRGQNTEAFF. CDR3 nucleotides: TGTGCCAGCAACAGGGGGCAGAACACTGAAGCTTTCTTT. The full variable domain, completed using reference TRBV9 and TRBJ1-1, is DSGVTQTPKHLITATGQRVTLRCSPRSGDLSVYWYQQSLDQGLQFLIQYYNGEERAKGNILERFSAQQFPDLHSELNLSSLELGDSALYFCASNRGQNTEAFFGQGTRLTVV.

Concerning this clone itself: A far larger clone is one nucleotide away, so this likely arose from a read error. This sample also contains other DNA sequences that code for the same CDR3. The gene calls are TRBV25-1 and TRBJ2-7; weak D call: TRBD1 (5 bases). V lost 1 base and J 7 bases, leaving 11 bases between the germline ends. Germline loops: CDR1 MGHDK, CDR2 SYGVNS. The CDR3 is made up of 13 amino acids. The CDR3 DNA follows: TGTGCCAGCAGTGAATCGGGTCAGGGAGAGCAGTACTTC. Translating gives CASSESGQGEQYF.

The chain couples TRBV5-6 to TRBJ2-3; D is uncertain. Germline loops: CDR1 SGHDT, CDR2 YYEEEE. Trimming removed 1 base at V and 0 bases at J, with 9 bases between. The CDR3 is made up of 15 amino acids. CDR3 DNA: TGTGCCAGCAGCTTGTCGCCGCAGAGCACAGATACGCAGTATTTT. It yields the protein CASSLSPQSTDTQYF.

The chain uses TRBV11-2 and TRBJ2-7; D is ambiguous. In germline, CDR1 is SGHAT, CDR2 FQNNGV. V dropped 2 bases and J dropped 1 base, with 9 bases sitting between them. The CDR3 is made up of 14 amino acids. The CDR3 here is CASSLRLGSYEQYF. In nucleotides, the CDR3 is TGTGCCAGCAGCTTAAGGTTGGGGTCCTACGAGCAGTACTTC.

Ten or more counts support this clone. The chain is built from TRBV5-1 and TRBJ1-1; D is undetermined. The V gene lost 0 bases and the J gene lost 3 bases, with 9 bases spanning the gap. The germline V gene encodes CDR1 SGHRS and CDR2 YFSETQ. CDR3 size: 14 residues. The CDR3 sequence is CASSLGQVDTEAFF. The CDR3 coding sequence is TGCGCCAGCAGCTTGGGGCAGGTGGACACTGAAGCTTTCTTT.

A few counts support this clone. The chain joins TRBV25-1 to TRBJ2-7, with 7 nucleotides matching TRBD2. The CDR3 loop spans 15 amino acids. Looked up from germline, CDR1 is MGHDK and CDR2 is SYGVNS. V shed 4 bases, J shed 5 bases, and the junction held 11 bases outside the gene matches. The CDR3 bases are TGTGCCAGCAGTGGTCTCAGCGGGATTCGAAACGAGCAGTACTTC. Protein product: CASSGLSGIRNEQYF.